What follows is one T cell receptor beta chain and its context. This entry belongs to a study of CD8+ T cells in alopecia areata. Overall study context: Each of the treated patients was given oral tofacitinib, 5 to 10 mg twice daily, for moderate-to-severe alopecia areata. Severity scores in treated patients reflected the percentage of scalp affected.

Germline lookup yields CDR1 SNHLY and CDR2 FYNNEI. The trim removed 3 bases at V and 4 bases at J, leaving 3 bases unmatched. There are 14 residues in the CDR3. Treatment meaning: oral pan-JAK inhibitor, 5-10 mg twice daily. Researchers took lesional scalp punch biopsies and peripheral blood from people who were alopecia areata patients. Reverse transcribed after extraction, RNA yielded cDNA as the sequencing template. The table came from immunoSEQ multiplex PCR; TCRdb's copy has only in-frame clones and leaves some out. This table has about 140,000 clones, roughly 80% appearing once. The V call is TRBV2, the J call TRBJ2-3, with 8 bases fitting TRBD1. The sequence derives from a human donor with alopecia areata. The sample here was CD8+ T cells sorted from blood, taken at week 4, from a patient treated with tofacitinib. The CDR3 sequence: CASSDSGGSDTQYF. CDR3 bases: TGTGCCAGCAGTGACTCAGGGGGCTCAGATACGCAGTATTTT.